This entry features one T cell receptor beta chain sequence. Its binding antigen is unknown. Within one base of it there is no much larger clone, and no base qualities were kept. The data were taken from a study of cytotoxic CD8 clonotypes in ibrutinib-treated CLL (dated by TCRdb to the early 2020s). About the full investigation: In this cohort, approximately 15 patients were treatment-naive and approximately twelve were relapsed/refractory, while some 18 had unmutated IGHV. Partial responses were observed in roughly 24 patients and complete responses in 2; after a median follow-up of 68 months, remission was maintained in roughly 14 patients and progression was observed in some twelve. The response samples were drawn at a median of roughly twelve months into treatment, with a range of about 6 to 36 months. Samples averaged approximately 260,000 productive templates and around 91,000 productive rearrangements. Of the 90 or so participants in the trial, 25 to 30 had longitudinal samples available. Cryopreserved peripheral blood mononuclear cells were collected before treatment, at response, and at either disease progression or sustained remission. All remission and progressive disease samples were collected while patients were still receiving ibrutinib. Overall study results and their limits: Baseline clonality was found to be higher than that of age-matched healthy donors and was strongly correlated with circulating CD8+ T-cell counts. Public clonotypes were rare and either shrank or stayed stable during treatment, and the rise in clonality at ibrutinib response reflected expansion of private clonotypes. At ibrutinib response clonality went up, during sustained remission it held steady, and at progression it dropped back toward baseline. Sampling times were not matched between patients in sustained remission and patients whose disease was progressing, and lymph node repertoires were not examined.

The goal of deep resolution MiSeq sequencing was a depth between 1 in 1 million and 1 in 200,000 T cells, and coverage averaged 10x per clonotype. TCR beta libraries were generated with the immunoSEQ hsTCRB Kit. For the original study's pipeline: The data were analyzed with ImmunoSEQ Analyzer and ImmunoSEQ Data Assistant, and V, D and J gene assignments followed IMGT definitions. Clonality, with values ranging from 0 to 1, was calculated as one minus the normalized Shannon entropy of productive rearrangement frequencies. Only overrepresented clonotypes making up at least 0.05% of the repertoire of each patient were included in the public clonotype analysis. Repertoires from roughly 13 age-matched healthy donors in immuneACCESS were used as clonality controls. In its TCRdb copy, this immuneACCESS table keeps in-frame sequences only and misses some clones. Where compared with another copy, unresolved V genes explain less than half of these, and the others have no known cause. V, J and clone size derive from that table, while D and trimming were established from the DNA sequence. This sample lists some 200,000 clones; around 75% were detected once. The ten biggest clones cover about 6.4% of the sample.

This specimen's time point label, per the study, means: 12 months on ibrutinib. For TCR beta library preparation, approximately 2.2 micrograms of genomic DNA were isolated from cryopreserved PBMCs. Longitudinal blood samples from CLL patients on ibrutinib monotherapy underwent high-throughput TCR beta sequencing. Patients were enrolled in a phase 2 open-label single-center ibrutinib monotherapy trial. The sequencing used PBMCs, collected after 12 months of ibrutinib treatment. The sequence was collected from a human donor with chronic lymphocytic leukemia.

The CDR3 protein is CASSLNRVDGYTF. The DNA is TGTGCCAGCAGTTTAAACAGGGTCGATGGCTACACCTTC. In this chain, TRBV28 is recombined with TRBJ1-2; TRBD1 is a weak D gene call, 6 bases matching. The V and J ends are trimmed by 2 bases and 6 bases, leaving 10 bases between them. CDR3 length: 13 amino acids, cysteine to phenylalanine. The retained sequence is limited to the CDR3, 39 bases, with the frame set at the first base. CDR1 is given as MDHEN and CDR2 as SYDVKM, both from the germline V gene.